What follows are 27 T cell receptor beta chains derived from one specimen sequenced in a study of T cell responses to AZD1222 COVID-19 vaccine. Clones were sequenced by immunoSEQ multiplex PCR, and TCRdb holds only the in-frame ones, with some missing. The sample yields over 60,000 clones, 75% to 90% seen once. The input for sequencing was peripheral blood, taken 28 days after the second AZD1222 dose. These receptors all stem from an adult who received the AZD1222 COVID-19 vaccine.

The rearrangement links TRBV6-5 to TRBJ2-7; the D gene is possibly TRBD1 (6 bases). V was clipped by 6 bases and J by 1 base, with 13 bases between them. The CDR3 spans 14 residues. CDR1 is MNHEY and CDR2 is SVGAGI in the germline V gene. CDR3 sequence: CASRNSQGSYEQYF. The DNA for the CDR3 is TGTGCCAGCAGAAATTCACAGGGATCCTACGAGCAGTACTTC.

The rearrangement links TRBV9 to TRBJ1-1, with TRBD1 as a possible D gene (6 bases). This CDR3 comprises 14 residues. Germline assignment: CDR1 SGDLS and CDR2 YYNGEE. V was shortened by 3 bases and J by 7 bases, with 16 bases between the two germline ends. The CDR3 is CASSAGDLGSEAFF. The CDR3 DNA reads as TGTGCCAGCAGCGCAGGGGACCTAGGCAGTGAAGCTTTCTTT.

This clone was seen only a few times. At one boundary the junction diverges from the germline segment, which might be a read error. CDR3 bases: TGTGCTAGCAGCTCGGGGCGACCGTACCCCTACAATGAGCAGTTCTTC. It codes for CASSSGRPYPYNEQFF. The chain has TRBV7-7 and TRBJ2-1; D assignment may be TRBD1 or TRBD2 (5 bases each). The germline CDR1 and CDR2 sequences are SSHAT and FNYEAQ (reference sequence). This CDR3 is 16 amino acids long.

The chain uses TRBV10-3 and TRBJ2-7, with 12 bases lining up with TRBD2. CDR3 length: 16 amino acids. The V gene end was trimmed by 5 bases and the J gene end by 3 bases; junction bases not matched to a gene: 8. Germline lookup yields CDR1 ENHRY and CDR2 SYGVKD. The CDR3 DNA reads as TGTGCCATCAGTAGTACTAGCGGGGGGAATTACTACGAGCAGTACTTC. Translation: CAISSTSGGNYYEQYF.

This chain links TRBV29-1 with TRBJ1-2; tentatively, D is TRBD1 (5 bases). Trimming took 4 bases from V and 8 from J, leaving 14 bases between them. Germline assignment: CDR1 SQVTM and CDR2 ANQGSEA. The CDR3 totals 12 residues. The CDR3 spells CSVGAGKFGYTF. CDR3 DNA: TGCAGCGTTGGAGCAGGGAAGTTCGGCTACACCTTC.

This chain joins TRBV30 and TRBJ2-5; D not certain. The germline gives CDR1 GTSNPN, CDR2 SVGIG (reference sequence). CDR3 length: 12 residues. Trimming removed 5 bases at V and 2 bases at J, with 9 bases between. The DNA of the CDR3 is TGTGCCTGGGGGTGGGCGCAAGAGACCCAGTACTTC. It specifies CAWGWAQETQYF.

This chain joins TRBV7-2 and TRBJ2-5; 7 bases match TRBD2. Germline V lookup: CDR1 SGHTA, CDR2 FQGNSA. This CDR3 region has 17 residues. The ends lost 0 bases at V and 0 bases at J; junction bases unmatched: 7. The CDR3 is CASSLATGGRYQETQYF. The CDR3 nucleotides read TGTGCCAGCAGCTTAGCCACGGGGGGAAGGTACCAAGAGACCCAGTACTTC.

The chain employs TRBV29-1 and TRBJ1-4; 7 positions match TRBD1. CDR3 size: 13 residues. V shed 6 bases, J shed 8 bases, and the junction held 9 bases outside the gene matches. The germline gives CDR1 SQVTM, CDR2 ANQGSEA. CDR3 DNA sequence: TGCAGCGTGACAGGGAGACCGGGGGAAAAACTGTTTTTT. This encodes CSVTGRPGEKLFF. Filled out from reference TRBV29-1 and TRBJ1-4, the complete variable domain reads SAVISQKPSRDICQRGTSLTIQCQVDSQVTMMFWYRQQPGQSLTLIATANQGSEATYESGFVIDKFPISRPNLTFSTLTVSNMSPEDSSIYLCSVTGRPGEKLFFGSGTQLSVL.

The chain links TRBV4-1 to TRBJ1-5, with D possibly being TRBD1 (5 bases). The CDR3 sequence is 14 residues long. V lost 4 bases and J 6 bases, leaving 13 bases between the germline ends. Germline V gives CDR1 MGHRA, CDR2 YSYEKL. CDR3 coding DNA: TGCGCCAGCAGCCGTGCAGGGTTCCTTCAGCCCCAGCATTTT. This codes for CASSRAGFLQPQHF.

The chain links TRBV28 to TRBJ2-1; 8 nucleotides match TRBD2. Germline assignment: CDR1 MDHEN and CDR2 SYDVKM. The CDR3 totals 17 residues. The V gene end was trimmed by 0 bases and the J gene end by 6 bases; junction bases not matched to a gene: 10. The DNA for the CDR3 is TGTGCCAGCAGTTTATGGAGTGCGTCCGCGGGGGGCAATGAGCAGTTCTTC. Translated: CASSLWSASAGGNEQFF. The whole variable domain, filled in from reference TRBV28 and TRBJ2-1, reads DVKVTQSSRYLVKRTGEKVFLECVQDMDHENMFWYRQDPGLGLRLIYFSYDVKMKEKGDIPEGYSVSREKKERFSLILESASTNQTSMYLCASSLWSASAGGNEQFFGPGTRLTVL.

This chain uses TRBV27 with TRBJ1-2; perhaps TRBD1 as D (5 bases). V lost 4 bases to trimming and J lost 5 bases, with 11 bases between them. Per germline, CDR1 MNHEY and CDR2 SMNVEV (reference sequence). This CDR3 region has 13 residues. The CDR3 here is CASSYRGGYGYTF. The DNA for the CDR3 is TGTGCCAGCAGTTACCGGGGGGGGTATGGCTACACCTTC.

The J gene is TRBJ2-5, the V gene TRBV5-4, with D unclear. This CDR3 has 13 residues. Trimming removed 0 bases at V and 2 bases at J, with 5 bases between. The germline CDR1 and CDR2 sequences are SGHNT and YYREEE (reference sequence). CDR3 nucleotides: TGTGCCAGCAGCTTGGAGTCGCAAGAGACCCAGTACTTC. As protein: CASSLESQETQYF.

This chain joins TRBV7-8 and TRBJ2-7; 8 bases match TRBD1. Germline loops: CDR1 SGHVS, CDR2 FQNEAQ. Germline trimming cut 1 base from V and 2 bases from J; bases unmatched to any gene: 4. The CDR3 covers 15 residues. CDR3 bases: TGTGCCAGCAGCTTAGGTGGGACAGGTCCCTACGAGCAGTACTTC. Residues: CASSLGGTGPYEQYF. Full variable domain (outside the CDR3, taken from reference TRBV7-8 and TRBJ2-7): GAGVSQSPRYKVAKRGQDVALRCDPISGHVSLFWYQQALGQGPEFLTYFQNEAQLDKSGLPSDRFFAERPEGSVSTLKIQRTQQEDSAVYLCASSLGGTGPYEQYFGPGTRLTVT.

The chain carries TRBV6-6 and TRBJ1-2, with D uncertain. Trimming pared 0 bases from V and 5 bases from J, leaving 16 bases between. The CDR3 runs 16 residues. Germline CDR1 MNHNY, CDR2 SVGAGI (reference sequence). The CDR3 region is CASSYSQSGTSYGYTF. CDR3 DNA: TGTGCCAGCAGTTACTCTCAGTCAGGAACCTCTTATGGCTACACCTTC.

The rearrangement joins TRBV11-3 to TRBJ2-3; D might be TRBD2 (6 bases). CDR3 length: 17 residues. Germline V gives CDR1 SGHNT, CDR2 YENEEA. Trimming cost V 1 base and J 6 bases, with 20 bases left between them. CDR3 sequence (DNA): TGTGCCAGCAGCTTAGGCTACGCGGGGTTAGGGGCGGATACGCAGTATTTT. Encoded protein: CASSLGYAGLGADTQYF.

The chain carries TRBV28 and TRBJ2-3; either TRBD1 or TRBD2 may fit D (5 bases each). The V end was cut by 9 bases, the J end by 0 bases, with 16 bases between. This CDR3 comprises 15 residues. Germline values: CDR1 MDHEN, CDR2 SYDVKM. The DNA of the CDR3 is TGTGCCAGTGGGACGGCCCGCACAAGCACAGATACGCAGTATTTT. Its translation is CASGTARTSTDTQYF.

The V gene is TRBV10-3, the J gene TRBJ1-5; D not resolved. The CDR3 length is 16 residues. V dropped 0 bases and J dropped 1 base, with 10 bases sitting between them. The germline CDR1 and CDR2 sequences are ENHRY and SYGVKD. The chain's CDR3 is CAISESIVRSNQPQHF. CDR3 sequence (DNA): TGTGCCATCAGTGAGTCGATCGTCAGAAGCAATCAGCCCCAGCATTTT.

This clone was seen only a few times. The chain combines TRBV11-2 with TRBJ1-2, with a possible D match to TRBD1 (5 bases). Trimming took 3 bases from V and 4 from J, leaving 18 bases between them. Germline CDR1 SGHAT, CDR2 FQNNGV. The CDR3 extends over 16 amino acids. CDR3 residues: CASSFPRGGMGYGYTF. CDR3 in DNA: TGTGCCAGCAGCTTCCCAAGGGGAGGGATGGGCTATGGCTACACCTTC.

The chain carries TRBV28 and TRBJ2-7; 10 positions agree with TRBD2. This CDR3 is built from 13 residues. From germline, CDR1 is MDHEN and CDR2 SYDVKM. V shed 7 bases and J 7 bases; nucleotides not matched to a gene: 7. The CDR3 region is CASKTSGAWEQYF. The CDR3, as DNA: TGTGCCAGCAAAACTAGCGGGGCTTGGGAGCAGTACTTC.

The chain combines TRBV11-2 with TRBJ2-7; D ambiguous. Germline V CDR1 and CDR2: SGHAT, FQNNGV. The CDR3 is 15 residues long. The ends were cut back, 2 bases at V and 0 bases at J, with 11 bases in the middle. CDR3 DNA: TGTGCCAGCAGCTTATTAACGCCCTTCTCCTACGAGCAGTACTTC. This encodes CASSLLTPFSYEQYF.

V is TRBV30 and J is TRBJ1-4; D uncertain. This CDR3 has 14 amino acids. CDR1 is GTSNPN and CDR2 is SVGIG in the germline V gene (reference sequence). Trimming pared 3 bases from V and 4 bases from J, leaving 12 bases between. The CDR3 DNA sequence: TGTGCCTGGAGCCATTTCGACCTTAATGAAAAACTGTTTTTT. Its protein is CAWSHFDLNEKLFF. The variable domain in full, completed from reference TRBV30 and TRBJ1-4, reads SQTIHQWPATLVQPVGSPLSLECTVEGTSNPNLYWYRQAAGRGLQLLFYSVGIGQISSEVPQNLSASRPQDRQFILSSKKLLLSDSGFYLCAWSHFDLNEKLFFGSGTQLSVL.

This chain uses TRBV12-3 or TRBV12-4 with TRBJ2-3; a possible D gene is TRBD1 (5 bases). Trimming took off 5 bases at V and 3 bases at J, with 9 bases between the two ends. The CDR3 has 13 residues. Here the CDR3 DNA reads TGTGCCAGCAGTACCAGACAGACAGATACGCAGTATTTT. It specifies CASSTRQTDTQYF.

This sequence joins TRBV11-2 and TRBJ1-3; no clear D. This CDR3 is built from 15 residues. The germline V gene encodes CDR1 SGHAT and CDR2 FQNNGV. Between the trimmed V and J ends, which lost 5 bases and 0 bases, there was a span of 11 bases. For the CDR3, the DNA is TGTGCCAGCAGCACCGACGGACTCTCTGGAAACACCATATATTTT. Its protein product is CASSTDGLSGNTIYF.

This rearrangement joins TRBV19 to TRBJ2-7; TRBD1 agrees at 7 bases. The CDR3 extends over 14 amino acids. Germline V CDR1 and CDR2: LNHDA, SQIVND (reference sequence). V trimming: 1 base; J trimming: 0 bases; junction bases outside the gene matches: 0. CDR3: CASSIGDSSYEQYF. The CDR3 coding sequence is TGTGCCAGTAGTATAGGGGACAGCTCCTACGAGCAGTACTTC.

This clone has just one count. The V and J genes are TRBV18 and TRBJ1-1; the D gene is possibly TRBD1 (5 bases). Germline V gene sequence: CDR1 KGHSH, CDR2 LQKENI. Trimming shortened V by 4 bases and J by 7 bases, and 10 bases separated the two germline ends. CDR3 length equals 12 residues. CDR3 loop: CASSQPGGEAFF. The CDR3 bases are TGTGCCAGCTCACAACCCGGGGGTGAAGCTTTCTTT.

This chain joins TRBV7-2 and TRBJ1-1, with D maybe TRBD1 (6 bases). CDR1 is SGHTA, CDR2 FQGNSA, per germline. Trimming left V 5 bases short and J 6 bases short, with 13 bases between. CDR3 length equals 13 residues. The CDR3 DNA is TGTGCCAGCAGCGAGGGGGGACGGTCTGAAGCTTTCTTT. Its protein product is CASSEGGRSEAFF.

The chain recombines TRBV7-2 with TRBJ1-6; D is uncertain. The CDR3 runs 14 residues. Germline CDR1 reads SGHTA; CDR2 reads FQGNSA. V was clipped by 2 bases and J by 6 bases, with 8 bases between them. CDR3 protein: CASSLPRRNSPLHF. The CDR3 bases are TGTGCCAGCAGCTTACCCCGTCGTAATTCACCCCTCCACTTT. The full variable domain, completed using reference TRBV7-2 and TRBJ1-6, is GAGVSQSPSNKVTEKGKDVELRCDPISGHTALYWYRQSLGQGLEFLIYFQGNSAPDKSGLPSDRFSAERTGGSVSTLTIQRTQQEDSAVYLCASSLPRRNSPLHFGNGTRLTVT.